This T cell receptor (beta chain) emerged from a study of blood T cells in healthy people across ages. Each donor had 8 to 10 milliliters of peripheral blood drawn. Researchers report isolating at least 7 million PBMCs per sample. Notes on this clonotype: What it recognizes is unknown.

Study conclusions and caveats: Unsorted PBMC material precluded a definitive naive versus antigen-experienced comparison.

The V gene's germline CDR1 is MGHDK and CDR2 SYGVNS. The CDR3 has 14 residues. Next came a second PCR, run for about 6 to 11 cycles, which used a sample-barcoded 5' primer along with a J-beta primer mix. Sequencing yielded, for each sample, at least 2.5 million paired-end reads carrying CDR3. MiXCR, applied by TCRdb to the 5' RACE reads, yields one record per CDR3 protein. The sample has just under 750,000 distinct CDR3 sequences, around a fifth seen once. This clonotype originated in an older man in good health. The sequencing sample was made of blood. The genes are TRBV25-1 and TRBJ2-5; TRBD2 matches at 8 bases. The closer fit of TRBJ2-7 to the DNA end suggests the J call may be wrong. DNA of the CDR3: TGTGCCAGCAGTGACAAGGGACTAGTCTACGAGCAGTACTTC. Translated, it gives CASSDKGLVYEQYF.